This T cell receptor (beta chain) is from a study of T cell clonotyping in hematopoietic cell transplantation. Regarding this clone: The antigen is not known.

V dropped 6 bases and J dropped 4; count of bases not matched to a gene: 10. Germline lookup yields CDR1 LNHDA and CDR2 SQIVND (reference sequence). This CDR3 spans 16 amino acids. Assay: immunoSEQ multiplex PCR; the TCRdb copy retains only in-frame clones and omits some. The sample records roughly 15,000 clones, approximately 85% being singletons. Whole-study findings and limits: Broader posttransplant TCR repertoire diversity was predicted by graft donor and pretransplant recipient Inverse Simpson Index values. Recipient TCR diversity dropped after transplant; expanded clonotypes rose from day 30 to 180. No sorting was done, leaving CD4 and CD8 contributions mixed. Few recipient clonotypes overlapped donors; over 95% were de novo at given depth.

The specimen was peripheral blood mononuclear cells. This clonotype was sampled from a middle-aged woman in good health. Some clones in this sample may be carry-over from other donors' samples. V and J are TRBV19 and TRBJ1-5; 9 nucleotides agree with TRBD1. CDR3 sequence: CASSIPLGQGNQPQHF. CDR3 sequence (DNA): TGTGCCAGTAGCATACCACTGGGACAGGGTAATCAGCCCCAGCATTTT.